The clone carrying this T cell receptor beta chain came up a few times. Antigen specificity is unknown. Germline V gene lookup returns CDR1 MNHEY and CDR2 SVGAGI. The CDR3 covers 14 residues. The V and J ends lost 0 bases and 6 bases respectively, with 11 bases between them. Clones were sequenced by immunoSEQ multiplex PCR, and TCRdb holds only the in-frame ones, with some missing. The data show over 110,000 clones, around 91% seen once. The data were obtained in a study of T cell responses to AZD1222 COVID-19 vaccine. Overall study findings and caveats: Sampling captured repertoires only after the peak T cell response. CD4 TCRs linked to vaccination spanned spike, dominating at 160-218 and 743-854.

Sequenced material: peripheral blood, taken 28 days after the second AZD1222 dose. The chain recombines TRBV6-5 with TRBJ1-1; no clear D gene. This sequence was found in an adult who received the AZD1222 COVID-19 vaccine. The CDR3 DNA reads TGTGCCAGCAGTTACTCGATTGGAGGTCCTGAAGCTTTCTTT. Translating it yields CASSYSIGGPEAFF.